The text below deals with one T cell receptor (beta chain). The antigen this receptor binds is unknown. No base-level quality is on record; no much larger clone is a single base apart. These data belong to a study of post-analysis software for immune sequencing data (dated by TCRdb to 2013 to 2016). About the investigation overall: Recorded disease courses included relapsing-remitting, secondary progressive and progressive-relapsing multiple sclerosis, with some patients lacking subtype annotation. A subset of samples was prepared in parallel using single-end sample barcoding, then pooled and co-amplified after Illumina adapter ligation. The patient repertoires were set against eleven to twelve previously published healthy control repertoires from donors whose ages ranged from roughly 6 to 26 years. Here is what the overall study found, with its caveats: Strong co-clustering of samples prepared in the same batch was shown by direct clustering with F measure, prompting a batch-effect correction. Multiple sclerosis patients had significantly lower normalized Chao1 diversity than controls, a result that suggests substantial peripheral T-cell clonal expansion. The multiple sclerosis patient group was slightly younger than the control group.

To demonstrate the VDJtools post-analysis software, TCR beta repertoires were profiled from the peripheral blood of 13 young patients with multiple sclerosis. Multiple sclerosis patients were children and adolescents aged about 6 to 16 years. The method was PCR. Instrument on record: Illumina HiSeq 2500. To reduce PCR and sequencing biases, unique molecular identifiers were incorporated into the TCR beta cDNA libraries. Approximately 500,000 cDNA molecules were obtained per 1 to 10 million input T cells, so each molecule approximated one T cell. The patient libraries were prepared and sequenced using the same protocol as the earlier healthy control dataset. Samples belonging to the same batch were prepared together, multiplexed and sequenced on a shared HiSeq lane. Per the source publication's procedure: MIGEC handled the raw barcoded reads, throwing out single-read molecular identifier groups before consensus assembly and CDR3 extraction. Clonotype tables were post-analysed with VDJtools, normalizing diversity by down-sampling all datasets to the smallest sample size. Repertoire overlap clustering matched CDR3 amino acid but not nucleotide sequences to correct batch-related cross-sample contamination. TCRdb passed the public sequencing reads through fastp at Q25 and MiXCR, retaining productive beta sequences. Rows are unified per CDR3 protein, each entry keeping the most common DNA and genes. For this entry, the V and J calls and clone size follow TCRdb and not the study's own pipeline. Within this sample are some 700,000 distinct CDR3 sequences, with around 64% of them counted one time only. The ten largest clones take up about 11% of the sample.

This receptor was identified in a girl aged 2-15 years with multiple sclerosis. Sequenced: blood.

The DNA is TGTGCCAGCAGCTTAGGTCGATCCCCTGAAGCTTTCTTT. Its translation is CASSLGRSPEAFF. The V and J genes are TRBV11-2 and TRBJ1-1, with the D gene not confidently named. The germline V gene supplies CDR1 SGHAT and CDR2 FQNNGV. Spanning cysteine to phenylalanine, the CDR3 consists of 13 amino acids. Only CDR3 DNA remains: 39 bases, in frame from the first base. V loses 1 base, J loses 6 bases, and the germline ends lie 9 bases apart.